This TCR beta chain was sequenced in a study of tumor-infiltrating lymphocytes in localized non-small cell lung cancer. Overall study findings and caveats: T-cell fraction did not differ between immunotypes IM1 and IM2.

This CDR3 region has 14 residues. CDR1 and CDR2 (germline): SEHNR, FQNEAQ (reference sequence). The V end lost 5 bases, the J end lost 1 base, and 11 bases lay between the germline ends. Notes on this clone: The antigen remains unidentified.

Repertoires were generated with immunoSEQ multiplex PCR, while TCRdb's copy carries only in-frame clones and drops some. The repertoire includes some 16,000 clones, less than 55% of them detected once, and about a sixth sits in the top ten. This sequence originates from a human donor with non-small cell lung cancer. Sequenced sample: lung tumor tissue. This sequence joins TRBV7-9 and TRBJ1-1; D gene unclear. CDR3 loop: CASSPFPANTEAFF. CDR3 sequence (DNA): TGTGCCAGCAGCCCGTTTCCGGCGAACACTGAAGCTTTCTTT.